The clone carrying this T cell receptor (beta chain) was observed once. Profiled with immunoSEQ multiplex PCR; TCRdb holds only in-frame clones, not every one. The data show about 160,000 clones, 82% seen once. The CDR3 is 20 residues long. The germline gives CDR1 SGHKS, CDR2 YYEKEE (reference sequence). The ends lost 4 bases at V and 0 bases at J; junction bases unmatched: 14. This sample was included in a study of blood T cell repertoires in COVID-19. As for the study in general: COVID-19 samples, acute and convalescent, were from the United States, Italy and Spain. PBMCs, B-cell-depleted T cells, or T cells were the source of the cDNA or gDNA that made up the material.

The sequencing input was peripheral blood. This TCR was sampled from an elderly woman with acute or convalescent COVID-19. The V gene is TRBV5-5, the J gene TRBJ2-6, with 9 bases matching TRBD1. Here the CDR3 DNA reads TGTGCCAGCAGCCCAAACAGGGGGCGTGGGACTTACTCTGGGGCCAACGTCCTGACTTTC. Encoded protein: CASSPNRGRGTYSGANVLTF.